Listed here are 23 T cell receptor beta chains from one sample, sequenced in a study of glioma-infiltrating T cells. The iRepertoire nested amplicon-rescue multiplex PCR amplified TCR alpha and beta CDR3s from RNA. MiXCR was run by TCRdb on the multiplex PCR reads, yielding one entry per CDR3 protein. This sample yields over 120,000 distinct CDR3 sequences, of which about 39% are seen a single time; around 20% belongs to the top ten. Sequencing used glioma tissue, nonneoplastic brain tissue, or PBMCs (not recorded which). These receptors all stem from a human donor with low-grade glioma or glioblastoma, undergoing nonglioma brain surgery, or in good health (not recorded which).

This clonotype was seen only a few times. The chain couples TRBV7-2 to TRBJ2-1; 7 bases fit TRBD2. J gave up 1 base and V 8 bases, and 2 bases lay outside the gene matches. Per germline, CDR1 SGHTA and CDR2 FQGNSA. The CDR3 has 13 amino acids. CDR3 in DNA: TGTGCCAGCGCGCGGGGGTCCTACAATGAGCAGTTCTTC. Residues: CASARGSYNEQFF.

The V call is TRBV7-2, the J call TRBJ2-7; D ambiguous. Germline assignment: CDR1 SGHTA and CDR2 FQGNSA. Trimming shortened V by 1 base and J by 0 bases, and 10 bases separated the two germline ends. CDR3 length: 15 residues. The CDR3 DNA reads TGTGCCAGCAGCTTAGTGGGGTACAGCTCCTACGAGCAGTACTTC. Translated, it gives CASSLVGYSSYEQYF.

The chain has TRBV7-2 and TRBJ1-5; 9 nucleotides line up with TRBD1. Trimming removed 4 bases from V and 7 bases from J; junction bases left unmatched: 8. This CDR3 is 15 amino acids long. Germline V gene sequence: CDR1 SGHTA, CDR2 FQGNSA. CDR3 sequence: CASSSGRDREQPQHF. CDR3 in DNA: TGTGCCAGCAGCTCCGGGCGGGACAGGGAACAGCCCCAGCATTTT.

V usage is TRBV20-1 and J usage is TRBJ2-5, with a possible D match to TRBD2 (6 bases). The CDR3 consists of 14 residues. V lost 6 bases, J lost 4 bases, and 18 bases lay in between. Germline CDR1 and CDR2: DFQATT and SNEGSKA (reference sequence). The CDR3 region is CSAEGQGGRETQYF. The CDR3 nucleotides read TGCAGTGCCGAGGGGCAGGGAGGTCGAGAGACCCAGTACTTC.

Only one count was recorded for this clonotype. The chain carries TRBV28 and TRBJ1-1; D remains unclear. V lost 6 bases and J 5 bases, leaving 16 bases between the germline ends. Germline V gene data show CDR1 as MDHEN and CDR2 as SYDVKM. CDR3 size: 14 residues. The CDR3 DNA follows: TGTGCCAGCAGCCAAATGCCCCTTAAGACTGAAGCTTTCTTT. As protein: CASSQMPLKTEAFF.

CDR3 bases: TGCAGTGCTAATGGTTACTTGGGACGGAGTTCCTACGAGCAGTACTTC. Protein sequence: CSANGYLGRSSYEQYF. The chain links TRBV20-1 to TRBJ2-7; the D call may be TRBD1 or TRBD2 (5 bases each). CDR1 is DFQATT, CDR2 SNEGSKA, per germline (reference sequence). V was cut by 4 bases and J by 1 base, with 20 bases left in between. The CDR3 is 16 residues long.

This clonotype was detected once. At one end the junction does not follow the germline gene, possibly because of a read error. V is TRBV18 and J is TRBJ2-1; D not certain. Germline V CDR1 and CDR2: KGHSH, LQKENI. This CDR3 comprises 14 residues. Here the CDR3 DNA reads TGTGCCAGCTCACCACCGACACCTGGGCCCGTTTTGGTCTTC. Its translation is CASSPPTPGPVLVF.

This clonotype was seen more than once but under ten times. A read error may produce the germline difference seen at one junction end. V usage is TRBV5-5 and J usage is TRBJ2-3; D is undetermined. CDR3 length: 15 residues. The germline gives CDR1 SGHKS, CDR2 YYEKEE (reference sequence). The CDR3 region has the DNA TGTGCCGGCAGCTTGCTGGGGAACCCTGGGGATACGCAGTATTTT. It encodes CAGSLLGNPGDTQYF.

The rearrangement joins TRBV15 to TRBJ1-2; D remains unclear. The CDR3 totals 14 residues. Trimming left V 0 bases short and J 6 bases short, with 11 bases between. Germline assignment: CDR1 LNHNV and CDR2 YYDKDF (reference sequence). CDR3 in amino acids: CATSRDFGLNGYTF. The CDR3, as DNA: TGTGCCACCAGCAGAGATTTCGGGCTTAATGGCTACACCTTC.

This clonotype was counted a few times. The rearrangement links TRBV28 to TRBJ2-7; perhaps TRBD1 as D (6 bases). This CDR3 region has 15 residues. Germline V CDR1 and CDR2: MDHEN, SYDVKM. Trimming pared 6 bases from V and 0 bases from J, leaving 15 bases between. DNA for the CDR3: TGTGCCAGCAGCGAAGACAGGCCTAGCTCCTACGAGCAGTACTTC. This codes for CASSEDRPSSYEQYF.

The rearrangement links TRBV6-1 to TRBJ1-5; no clear D gene. Looked up from germline, CDR1 is MNHNS and CDR2 is SASEGT. The V and J ends lost 0 bases and 1 base respectively, with 4 bases between them. This CDR3 has 14 amino acids. CDR3 protein: CASSEAGSNQPQHF. The CDR3 DNA reads TGTGCCAGCAGTGAAGCCGGGAGCAATCAGCCCCAGCATTTT.

Notes on this clonotype: Its ends do not fully match the called genes, so a read error is possible. This chain joins TRBV20-1 and TRBJ1-5; 7 positions agree with TRBD1. Germline V CDR1 and CDR2: DFQATT, SNEGSKA (reference sequence). This CDR3 comprises 16 residues. The CDR3, as DNA: TGCAGTGCTAGAGATCGTCGGACAGGCGGTAATCAGCACCAGCATTTT. It is translated as CSARDRRTGGNQHQHF.

This clonotype turned up a few times. The chain couples TRBV7-2 to TRBJ2-1, with D maybe TRBD1 (6 bases). The germline V gene has CDR1 SGHTA and CDR2 FQGNSA. This CDR3 spans 15 amino acids. The ends were cut back, 4 bases at V and 6 bases at J, with 16 bases in the middle. The chain's CDR3 is CASSSRGTGPNEQFF. CDR3 in DNA: TGTGCCAGCAGCTCCAGGGGTACAGGACCCAATGAGCAGTTCTTC.

CDR3 nucleotide sequence: TGCAGTGCTAGAAGCCTAGCGGGCTACAATGAGCAGTTCTTC. It yields the protein CSARSLAGYNEQFF. The V and J genes are TRBV20-1 and TRBJ2-1, with 8 bases identical to TRBD2. J was trimmed by 3 bases and V by 2 bases; bases with no gene match: 3. The CDR3 is made up of 14 amino acids. Germline lookup yields CDR1 DFQATT and CDR2 SNEGSKA (reference sequence).

The rearrangement uses TRBV19 and TRBJ1-5; D unclear. Germline-derived CDR1 and CDR2 are LNHDA and SQIVND (reference sequence). This CDR3 contains 16 residues. The germline V and J ends were trimmed by 1 base and 9 bases, with 19 bases remaining between them. As DNA, the CDR3 is TGTGCCAGTAGTATAGCGGACTCGGGGAGCCCGGGGCCCCAGCATTTT. Protein sequence: CASSIADSGSPGPQHF.

A few counts support this clonotype. The rearrangement links TRBV7-9 to TRBJ1-6; 7 bases are a match to TRBD1. The CDR3 extends over 14 amino acids. Germline V lookup: CDR1 SEHNR, CDR2 FQNEAQ (reference sequence). J was trimmed by 7 bases and V by 4 bases; bases with no gene match: 4. The CDR3 region is CASSWDRLNSPLHF. The DNA for the CDR3 is TGTGCCAGCAGCTGGGACAGACTAAATTCACCCCTCCACTTT.

The V gene is TRBV20-1, the J gene TRBJ1-5, with 8 positions matching TRBD1. There are 13 residues in the CDR3. Germline trimming cut 6 bases from V and 4 bases from J; bases unmatched to any gene: 5. Per the germline V gene, CDR1 is DFQATT and CDR2 is SNEGSKA (reference sequence). CDR3 nucleotide sequence: TGCAGTGCCAAACAGGGGGAAAATCAGCCCCAGCATTTT. Encoded protein: CSAKQGENQPQHF.

The chain has TRBV12-3 or TRBV12-4 and TRBJ2-3, with no clear D. V shed 6 bases and J shed 0 bases, with 13 bases lying between them. This CDR3 comprises 15 residues. CDR3 in amino acids: CASRRLYPSTDTQYF. CDR3 nucleotides: TGTGCCAGCAGGAGACTTTACCCTAGCACAGATACGCAGTATTTT.

The J gene is TRBJ2-5, the V gene TRBV20-1, with D possibly being TRBD1 or TRBD2 (5 bases each). The V end lost 5 bases, the J end lost 10 bases, and 17 bases lay between the germline ends. The CDR3 is 12 residues long. Looked up from germline, CDR1 is DFQATT and CDR2 is SNEGSKA (reference sequence). CDR3 in DNA: TGCAGTGCTCAGGGCGCGATCGGGGACCAGTACTTC. Encoded protein: CSAQGAIGDQYF.

The V and J genes are TRBV18 and TRBJ2-7; TRBD2 matches 7 bases. The length of the CDR3 is 16 residues. V shed 3 bases and J 0 bases; nucleotides not matched to a gene: 8. Germline loops: CDR1 KGHSH, CDR2 LQKENI. DNA of the CDR3: TGTGCCAGCTCACCCAGCAGCGGGGTGCTCTCCTACGAGCAGTACTTC. Protein sequence: CASSPSSGVLSYEQYF.

A few counts support this clonotype. CDR3 sequence: CASKIANTGELFF. The DNA of the CDR3 is TGTGCCAGCAAGATAGCGAACACCGGGGAGCTGTTTTTT. The genes are TRBV25-1 and TRBJ2-2; no definite D call. V lost 7 bases and J lost 0, with 6 bases in between. This CDR3 is 13 amino acids long. CDR1 and CDR2 from the germline V gene are MGHDK and SYGVNS.

This clonotype was observed at least ten times. The chain recombines TRBV12-3 or TRBV12-4 with TRBJ2-4; D call uncertain. This CDR3 comprises 14 residues. Trimming removed 3 bases at V and 6 bases at J, with 12 bases between. CDR3 loop: CASSFDPGGNIQYF. The CDR3 DNA sequence: TGTGCCAGCAGTTTTGACCCCGGTGGAAACATTCAGTACTTC.

The chain uses TRBV19 and TRBJ1-3; D gene unclear. This CDR3 comprises 14 residues. Germline-derived CDR1 and CDR2 are LNHDA and SQIVND (reference sequence). V was clipped by 5 bases and J by 0 bases, with 8 bases between them. In DNA form, the CDR3 reads TGTGCCAGTAGTTTCAGCGGCTCTGGAAACACCATATATTTT. Its protein is CASSFSGSGNTIYF.